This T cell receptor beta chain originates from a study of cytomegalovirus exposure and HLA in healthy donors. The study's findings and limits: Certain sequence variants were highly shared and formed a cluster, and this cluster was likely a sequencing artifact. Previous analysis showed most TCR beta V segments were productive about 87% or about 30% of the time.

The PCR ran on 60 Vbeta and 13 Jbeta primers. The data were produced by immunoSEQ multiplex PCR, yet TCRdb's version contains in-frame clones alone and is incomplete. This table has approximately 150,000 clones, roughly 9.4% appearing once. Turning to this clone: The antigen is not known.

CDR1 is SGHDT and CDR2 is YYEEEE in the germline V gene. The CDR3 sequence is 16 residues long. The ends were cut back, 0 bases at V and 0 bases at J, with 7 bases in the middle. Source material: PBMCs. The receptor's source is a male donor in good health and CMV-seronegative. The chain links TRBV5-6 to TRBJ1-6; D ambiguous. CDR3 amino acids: CASSLAGSSYNSPLHF. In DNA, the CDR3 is TGTGCCAGCAGCTTGGCCGGGAGCTCCTATAATTCACCCCTCCACTTT.